This passage covers 24 T cell receptor beta chains from one sample sequenced in a study of monozygotic twins with inflammatory bowel disease. TCRdb reprocessed the 5' RACE reads, keeping one entry per CDR3 protein, no DNA. Its clone listing holds about 160,000 distinct CDR3 sequences. Specimen: blood. The receptor set was obtained from a human donor with ulcerative colitis or Crohn's disease, or a healthy co-twin of an affected twin (not recorded which).

The V and J genes are TRBV6-5 and TRBJ2-2. This CDR3 has 15 amino acids. The germline V gene has CDR1 MNHEY and CDR2 SVGAGI. The CDR3 loop reads CASSYSPENTGELFF.

J is TRBJ2-2 and V is TRBV9; TCRdb designates TRBD2, a call that cannot be tested without DNA. The CDR3 is made up of 18 amino acids. Per the germline V gene, CDR1 is SGDLS and CDR2 is YYNGEE. The CDR3: CASSPTKKGRAATGELFF.

V usage is TRBV4-1 and J usage is TRBJ2-1; TCRdb calls TRBD2, which cannot be checked without DNA. This CDR3 has 15 residues. CDR1 MGHRA and CDR2 YSYEKL come from the germline V gene. The CDR3 loop is CASSQVSGSYNEQFF.

The rearrangement joins TRBV20-1 to TRBJ1-5; TCRdb's assignment of TRBD1 cannot be checked, as there is no DNA. Per the germline V gene, CDR1 is DFQATT and CDR2 is SNEGSKA (reference sequence). There are 14 residues in the CDR3. The chain's CDR3 is CSAPPRGTDAPQHF.

V gene TRBV6-1 combines with J gene TRBJ2-3; TCRdb selects TRBD1, and the lack of DNA leaves this call unchecked. CDR1 MNHNS and CDR2 SASEGT come from the germline V gene. This CDR3 has 15 amino acids. Here the CDR3 reads CASSALTGSTDTQYF.

This chain uses TRBV12-3 or TRBV12-4 with TRBJ2-1; TCRdb reports TRBD2, a call that lacks DNA to check it against. The CDR3 is made up of 16 amino acids. Here the CDR3 reads CASSLARTSANNEQFF.

CDR3 loop: CAGSGYRDTEAFF. The genes are TRBV7-6 and TRBJ1-1; TCRdb indicates TRBD1, and absent DNA this call remains unverified. The length of the CDR3 is 13 residues. CDR1 and CDR2 from the germline V gene are SGHVS and FNYEAQ.

This chain joins TRBV10-3 and TRBJ1-1; with no DNA, the TCRdb D assignment of TRBD1 cannot be verified. Germline V gene sequence: CDR1 ENHRY, CDR2 SYGVKD. This CDR3 has 17 amino acids. This CDR3 reads CAISRGQTGVMNTEAFF.

V gene TRBV3-1 combines with J gene TRBJ2-5; without DNA, the TCRdb call of TRBD1 cannot be checked. CDR1 and CDR2 (germline): LGHDT, YNNKEL (reference sequence). CDR3 size: 15 residues. The CDR3 sequence is CASSQVGGGQETQYF.

The chain recombines TRBV19 with TRBJ2-7; checking the TCRdb D call of TRBD1 is not possible without DNA. The length of the CDR3 is 14 residues. The germline V gene encodes CDR1 LNHDA and CDR2 SQIVND (reference sequence). The CDR3 sequence: CATSGSAGPYEQYF.

CDR3 loop: CASSLALWDYGYTF. V gene TRBV5-5 combines with J gene TRBJ1-2. CDR1 is SGHKS and CDR2 is YYEKEE in the germline V gene (reference sequence). This CDR3 contains 14 residues.

This chain uses TRBV28 with TRBJ2-3; TCRdb outputs TRBD2, but without DNA this stays unchecked. The germline V gene encodes CDR1 MDHEN and CDR2 SYDVKM. CDR3 length: 14 residues. The CDR3 region is CASSLSGLTDTQYF.

This chain connects TRBV5-1 to TRBJ1-5; TCRdb gives TRBD1 as the D gene, but with no DNA this cannot be confirmed. The CDR3 runs 17 residues. Germline V CDR1 and CDR2: SGHRS, YFSETQ. The CDR3 sequence: CASSLWPQGGSNQPQHF.

The gene calls are TRBV20-1 and TRBJ2-1; checking the TCRdb D call of TRBD2 is not possible without DNA. The CDR3 covers 17 residues. The germline CDR1 and CDR2 sequences are DFQATT and SNEGSKA (reference sequence). The CDR3: CSALGAGGPFIYNEQFF.

The gene calls are TRBV7-2 and TRBJ1-2; TCRdb selects TRBD1, and the lack of DNA leaves this call unchecked. CDR1 and CDR2 from the germline V gene are SGHTA and FQGNSA. The CDR3 is 16 amino acids. The CDR3 region is CASSPQNTGGGYGYTF.

The chain uses TRBV3-1 and TRBJ2-3; the D call from TCRdb, TRBD1, cannot be confirmed without DNA. Germline values: CDR1 LGHDT, CDR2 YNNKEL (reference sequence). CDR3 length: 17 residues. CDR3 region: CRNPPEGRTVQADTQYF.

The V and J genes are TRBV28 and TRBJ2-7; TCRdb's D call, TRBD2, is unchecked because there is no DNA. The CDR3 extends over 15 amino acids. CDR1 and CDR2 from the germline V gene are MDHEN and SYDVKM. CDR3 protein: CASSTPGLVSYEQYF.

This rearrangement joins TRBV10-3 to TRBJ2-5. From germline, CDR1 is ENHRY and CDR2 SYGVKD. The CDR3 is 12 amino acids. The CDR3 region is CAISEGSETQYF.

The gene calls are TRBV5-4 and TRBJ2-3; as DNA is missing, the TRBD1 call by TCRdb cannot be tested. In germline, CDR1 is SGHNT, CDR2 YYREEE (reference sequence). This CDR3 is 13 amino acids long. The CDR3 loop is CASSHQGQDTQYF.

This chain joins TRBV5-1 and TRBJ1-3. This CDR3 is 14 amino acids long. The germline V gene has CDR1 SGHRS and CDR2 YFSETQ. CDR3 region: CASSSDGSGNTIYF.

The chain couples TRBV7-9 to TRBJ1-4. Germline V lookup: CDR1 SEHNR, CDR2 FQNEAQ (reference sequence). The CDR3 sequence is 13 residues long. This chain's CDR3 is CASSLPLNEKLFF.

The chain recombines TRBV2 with TRBJ2-5; there is no DNA to check the TCRdb D call of TRBD1. Germline V gives CDR1 SNHLY, CDR2 FYNNEI. This CDR3 spans 14 amino acids. CDR3 region: CASRQEGAWETQYF. Full variable domain (rest looked up from reference TRBV2 and TRBJ2-5): EPEVTQTPSHQVTQMGQEVILRCVPISNHLYFYWYRQILGQKVEFLVSFYNNEISEKSEIFDDQFSVERPDGSNFTLKIRSTKLEDSAMYFCASRQEGAWETQYFGPGTRLLVL.

The genes are TRBV6-5 and TRBJ1-4. Germline V CDR1 and CDR2: MNHEY, SVGAGI. This CDR3 is 15 amino acids long. CDR3 sequence reads: CASSYSGEANEKLFF.

The V and J genes are TRBV20-1 and TRBJ2-7; absent DNA, TCRdb's TRBD1 call cannot be checked. Germline loops: CDR1 DFQATT, CDR2 SNEGSKA (reference sequence). The CDR3 sequence is 12 residues long. CDR3 sequence reads: CSASRPQREQYF.